A selection of T cell receptor beta chains follows, all from one sample in a study of shared clonotypes between healthy human individuals. Measured with immunoSEQ multiplex PCR; TCRdb has only the in-frame clones, and not every one. In the table there are around 700,000 clones, about 92% of which are singletons. Sequencing used naive CD8+ T cells sorted from blood. Source of these receptors: a man aged 30 to 45 in good health. CDR3s include the opening cysteine and the closing phenylalanine or tryptophan. A D gene is named only where the DNA matches it firmly. Not all rows give a size; the values are once, few, many and, for expanded clones, a class.

d_call j_call clone_size v_call cdr3_nt cdr3_aa
- TRBJ1-5 - TRBV28 TGTGCCAGCAGCTACAGTGATTCAGATCAGCCCCAGCATTTT CASSYSDSDQPQHF
- TRBJ2-3 - TRBV11-3 TGTGCCAGCAGCTCCGGGGACAGCACAGATACGCAGTATTTT CASSSGDSTDTQYF
- TRBJ1-1 - TRBV5-4 TGTGCCAGCAGCTTGATTGGTGCAGGGCTCACTGAAGCTTTCTTT CASSLIGAGLTEAFF
TRBD2 TRBJ2-7 once TRBV7-9 TGTGCCAGCAGCCCGAAGGGACTAAAAAGTGTGTACGAGCAGTACTTC CASSPKGLKSVYEQYF
- TRBJ2-1 - TRBV6-5 TGTGCCAGCAGTTACTCGACCTACAATGAGCAGTTCTTC CASSYSTYNEQFF
- TRBJ2-5 - TRBV7-8 TGTGCCAGCAGCTTAGAACTTTCGTCGGGTCTCCAAGAGACCCAGTACTTC CASSLELSSGLQETQYF
- TRBJ1-4 - TRBV5-1 TGCGCCAGCAGCTTTGAGGGACCCACTGAAAAACTGTTTTTT CASSFEGPTEKLFF
TRBD1 TRBJ1-5 - TRBV2 TGTGCCAGCAGTCCGACGTTGGACAGGGCAAATCAGCCCCAGCATTTT CASSPTLDRANQPQHF
- TRBJ2-7 - TRBV10-1 TGCGCCAGCAGTGAATCAGCGGGTTCCTACGAGCAGTACTTC CASSESAGSYEQYF
- TRBJ2-7 - TRBV28 TGTGCCAGCAGTTCGGACTTGAACAACTACGAGCAGTACTTC CASSSDLNNYEQYF
TRBD1 TRBJ1-2 - TRBV29-1 TGCAGCGTTGATTGGACAGGGGTGGATGGCTACACCTTC CSVDWTGVDGYTF
- TRBJ2-1 - TRBV11-2 TGTGCCAGCAGCTCCCTTACGAGCCTGGGCAATGAGCAGTTCTTC CASSSLTSLGNEQFF
- TRBJ2-5 - TRBV6-5 TGTGCCAGCAGTCTCCGGGGCGGGGATCAAGAGACCCAGTACTTC CASSLRGGDQETQYF
TRBD1 TRBJ2-5 - TRBV5-5 TGTGCCAGCAGCGGTGGGACAGGAGGGGAGACCCAGTACTTC CASSGGTGGETQYF
- TRBJ1-4 - TRBV27 TGTGCCACAAAGACAGGTTACTCGGGTGAAAAACTGTTTTTT CATKTGYSGEKLFF
- TRBJ2-7 - TRBV7-9 TGTGCCAGCAGCTTAGCGGGGGCAGATTACGAGCAGTACTTC CASSLAGADYEQYF
- TRBJ1-1 - TRBV15 TGTGCCACCAGCAGAACTATGAACACTGAAGCTTTCTTT CATSRTMNTEAFF
- TRBJ1-1 - TRBV27 TGTGCCAGCAGTAAAATAGGGACGCGGGGTTTGAACACTGAAGCTTTCTTT CASSKIGTRGLNTEAFF
TRBD2 TRBJ2-1 - TRBV27 TGTGCCAGCAGTCCCATTAGCGGGCCAGGCGGTGAGCAGTTCTTC CASSPISGPGGEQFF
- TRBJ2-2 - TRBV28 TGTGCCAGCAGTTTACTTGGGGGTTTATCCGGGGAGCTGTTTTTT CASSLLGGLSGELFF
TRBD2 TRBJ2-7 - TRBV7-6 TGTGCCAGCAGCCCCGGGACTAGCGGGCGGGAGCAGTACTTC CASSPGTSGREQYF
- TRBJ2-1 few TRBV9 TGTGCCAGCAGCGTAGGGGCAGGCTCCTACAATGAGCAGTTCTTC CASSVGAGSYNEQFF
- TRBJ2-6 - TRBV28 TGTGCCAGCAGGTACCAGGGGCTTGGGGCCAACGTCCTGACTTTC CASRYQGLGANVLTF
- TRBJ1-5 once TRBV27 TGTGCCAGCAGCCCGGGGGGGAAGCAGGGTCAGCCCCAGCATTTT CASSPGGKQGQPQHF
- TRBJ2-7 - TRBV6-5 TGTGCCAGCCGGGGGATAGGCTACGAGCAGTACTTC CASRGIGYEQYF
TRBD2 TRBJ2-3 - TRBV7-3 TGTGCCAGCAGCTTAGCCGGGACTAGCGGGAGTGGGGTAGATACGCAGTATTTT CASSLAGTSGSGVDTQYF
TRBD1 TRBJ2-1 once TRBV7-3 TGTGCCAGCAGCTTAACCGGGACAGGGAACAATGAGCAGTTCTTC CASSLTGTGNNEQFF
TRBD2 TRBJ2-7 - TRBV6-5 TGTGCCAGCAGTAGCGGGGTAAACTACGAGCAGTACTTC CASSSGVNYEQYF
- TRBJ1-2 - TRBV6-5 TGTGCCAGCAGCGCCTATGGCTACACCTTC CASSAYGYTF
- TRBJ2-7 - TRBV11-2 TGTGCCAGCAGCACCCCCGGACACTCCTACGAGCAGTACTTC CASSTPGHSYEQYF
- TRBJ2-1 - TRBV21-1 TGTGCCAGCAGCCCCAGTAGGGGGGCTAGCGGGAGGGCCATGTCGGGTGAGCAGTTCTTC CASSPSRGASGRAMSGEQFF
- TRBJ2-2 - TRBV7-9 TGTGCCAGCAGCTTAGAGTCCACCGGGGAGCTGTTTTTT CASSLESTGELFF
- TRBJ1-2 - TRBV15 TGTGCCACCAGCAGTGGAGGAGAGGAGACCTACTATGGCTACACCTTC CATSSGGEETYYGYTF
TRBD2 TRBJ2-3 - TRBV9 TGTGCCAGCAGCCCTAGACTAGCGGGAATGTGGAATACGCAGTATTTT CASSPRLAGMWNTQYF
- TRBJ2-2 - TRBV19 TGTGCCAGTATCCCCACTCTCAGACTACCTCTCACCGGGGAGCTGTTTTTT CASIPTLRLPLTGELFF
TRBD1 TRBJ1-1 - TRBV19 TGTGCCAGTCAGACAGGGCTGGGGACTGAAGCTTTCTTT CASQTGLGTEAFF
TRBD1 TRBJ1-2 - TRBV6-1 TGTGCCAGCAGTGTCGAGGGGGCAGGGGGCTACACCTTC CASSVEGAGGYTF
- TRBJ2-7 - TRBV27 TGTGCCAGCAGTTTATCGGCAGGGGGGACCTACGAGCAGTACTTC CASSLSAGGTYEQYF
- TRBJ1-1 - TRBV29-1 TGCAGCGTTGAAGAAGGCCACGGTGAAGCTTTCTTT CSVEEGHGEAFF
- TRBJ2-7 - TRBV7-9 TGTGCCAGCAGCCAGTCGGGCCATTACGAGCAGTACTTC CASSQSGHYEQYF
TRBD1 TRBJ1-5 - TRBV7-2 TGTGCCAGCAGCCAAGGGACAGGGGGGAATCAGCCCCAGCATTTT CASSQGTGGNQPQHF